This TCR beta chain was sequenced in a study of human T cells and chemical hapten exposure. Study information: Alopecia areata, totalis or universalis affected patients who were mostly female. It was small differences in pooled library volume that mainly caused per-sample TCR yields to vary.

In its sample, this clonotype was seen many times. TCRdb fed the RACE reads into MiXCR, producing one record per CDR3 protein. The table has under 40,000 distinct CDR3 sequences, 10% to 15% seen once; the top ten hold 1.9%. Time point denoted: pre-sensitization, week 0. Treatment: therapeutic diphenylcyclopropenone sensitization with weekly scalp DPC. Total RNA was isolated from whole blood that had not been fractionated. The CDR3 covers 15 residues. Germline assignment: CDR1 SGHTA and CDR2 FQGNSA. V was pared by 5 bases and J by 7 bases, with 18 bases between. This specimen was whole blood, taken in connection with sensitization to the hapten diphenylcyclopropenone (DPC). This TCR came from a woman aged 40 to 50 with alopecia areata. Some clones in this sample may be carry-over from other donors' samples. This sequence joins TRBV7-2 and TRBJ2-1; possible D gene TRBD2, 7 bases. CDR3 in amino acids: CASSRAGGHRNEQFF. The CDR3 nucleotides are TGTGCCAGCAGCCGAGCCGGGGGGCACAGAAATGAGCAGTTCTTC.